This T cell receptor beta chain was recorded in a study of beta chain features in type 1 diabetes. Study-level findings and limits: Cells carrying high TCR expression could end up over-represented when cDNA is sequenced. A moderate, significant TCRB CDR3 shortening appeared in type 1 diabetes across four CD4+ subsets.

The whole isolated RNA underwent reverse transcription, so sequencing captured expressed TCRB transcripts. Profiled with immunoSEQ multiplex PCR; TCRdb holds only in-frame clones, not every one. The sample records over 150,000 clones, approximately 7.8% being singletons. Germline V CDR1 and CDR2: MNHEY, SVGAGI. With 4 bases clipped from V and 7 bases from J, the junction kept 4 bases outside the gene matches. The CDR3 length is 14 residues. Concerning this clone: Its target is unknown.

The source of this sequence is a middle-aged woman with type 1 diabetes. V usage is TRBV6-5 and J usage is TRBJ1-4; 9 bases are a match to TRBD1. Material: central memory CD4+ T cells from blood. CDR3 bases: TGTGCCAGCAGTTCCGGACAGGGGAGTGAAAAACTGTTTTTT. Translated, it gives CASSSGQGSEKLFF.